These T cell receptor beta chains were read from a single sample in a study of blood T cell repertoires in COVID-19. Assay used: immunoSEQ multiplex PCR; TCRdb lists only in-frame clones, some missing. The top ten hold about 7% of the sample, which has roughly 290,000 clones, 80% to 95% seen once. The sequencing sample was made of peripheral blood. These receptors all stem from a woman aged 25-40 years with COVID-19, enrolled during active disease. Each CDR3 is given with its conserved first and last residue. D genes are given only for firm matches. Clone size is not always given. Where it is, it says once, few, many or a class for expanded clones.

V gene,clone size,J gene,D gene,CDR3 length,CDR3 protein,CDR3 DNA
TRBV18,NA,TRBJ2-7,NA,12,CASSPGQHEQYF,TGTGCCAGCTCACCAGGGCAGCACGAGCAGTACTTC
TRBV24-1,NA,TRBJ2-7,TRBD2,16,CATSDTGLAGKYEQYF,TGTGCCACCAGTGACACGGGACTAGCGGGAAAGTACGAGCAGTACTTC
TRBV28,NA,TRBJ1-5,TRBD1,14,CASQRDRLNQPQHF,TGTGCCAGCCAGAGGGACAGACTCAATCAGCCCCAGCATTTT
TRBV29-1,NA,TRBJ2-7,TRBD2,15,CSVENPGTSTYEQYF,TGCAGCGTTGAAAATCCCGGGACTAGCACCTACGAGCAGTACTTC
TRBV2,once,TRBJ2-5,NA,13,CASSETRQETQYF,TGTGCCAGCAGTGAAACCAGACAAGAGACCCAGTACTTC
TRBV29-1,once,TRBJ2-5,TRBD1,12,CSGGQGEETQYF,TGCAGCGGAGGACAGGGGGAAGAGACCCAGTACTTC
TRBV29-1,NA,TRBJ1-1,TRBD1,11,CSVGTGAEAFF,TGCAGCGTCGGGACAGGGGCTGAAGCTTTCTTT
TRBV7-2,NA,TRBJ2-1,NA,13,CATTGSSYNEQFF,TGTGCCACCACAGGGAGCTCCTACAATGAGCAGTTCTTC
TRBV6-5,NA,TRBJ2-7,TRBD1,16,CASSYPRGQGGWEQYF,TGTGCCAGCAGTTACCCACGGGGACAGGGTGGTTGGGAGCAGTACTTC
TRBV2,once,TRBJ1-1,NA,13,CASSELLSTEAFF,TGTGCCAGCAGTGAACTTCTCAGCACTGAAGCTTTCTTT
TRBV6-5,NA,TRBJ1-2,NA,13,CASSYKQGHGYTF,TGTGCCAGCAGTTACAAGCAGGGACACGGCTACACCTTC
TRBV5-6,NA,TRBJ1-6,TRBD1,19,CASSLLARGLLGSGSPLHF,TGTGCCAGCAGCTTGTTGGCCAGGGGGCTCCTCGGTAGCGGTTCACCCCTCCACTTT
TRBV7-9,NA,TRBJ1-1,NA,16,CASSPLLGGMNTEAFF,TGTGCCAGCAGCCCCCTCTTGGGGGGAATGAACACTGAAGCTTTCTTT
TRBV28,NA,TRBJ2-1,NA,14,CASSLGAVYNEQFF,TGTGCCAGCAGTTTAGGGGCAGTCTACAATGAGCAGTTCTTC
TRBV29-1,NA,TRBJ2-3,NA,13,CSVSLTSTDTQYF,TGCAGCGTTTCGCTGACTAGCACAGATACGCAGTATTTT
TRBV6-5,NA,TRBJ2-7,TRBD2,14,CASRGGRFSYEQYF,TGTGCCAGCAGGGGAGGGCGGTTCTCCTACGAGCAGTACTTC
TRBV9,NA,TRBJ2-3,NA,17,CASSVAEDYPLQGTQYF,TGTGCCAGCAGCGTAGCTGAGGACTACCCACTTCAGGGTACGCAGTATTTT